Described below is a single T cell receptor beta chain sequence and its context. Germline CDR1 is LGHNT and CDR2 is FRNRAP. Trimming at V came to 6 bases and at J to 1 base, leaving 8 bases not matched to a gene. The CDR3 consists of 15 residues. This sample stems from a study of T cell responses to AZD1222 COVID-19 vaccine. The repertoire was sequenced with immunoSEQ multiplex PCR; TCRdb's copy has only in-frame clones and lacks some. The sample yields roughly 120,000 clones, more than 75% seen once. The gene calls are TRBV12-5 and TRBJ1-1; 7 bases are a match to TRBD1. This specimen was peripheral blood, taken 28 days after the second AZD1222 dose. This TCR came from an adult who received the AZD1222 COVID-19 vaccine. The CDR3 loop is CASGHLQGTNTEAFF. CDR3 nucleotide sequence: TGTGCTAGTGGCCATTTACAGGGGACGAACACTGAAGCTTTCTTT.